The present entry profiles one T cell receptor (beta chain) with its context. The data derive from a study of blood T cells in healthy people across ages. A second PCR, run for roughly 7 to 11 cycles, used a sample-barcoded 5' primer plus a J-beta primer mix. A template-switch adaptor with 12 random nucleotides tagged each cDNA molecule. TCRdb called the 5' RACE reads again in MiXCR, with one record for every CDR3 protein. The sample holds about a million distinct CDR3 sequences, roughly 51% seen once. V was shortened by 0 bases and J by 9 bases, with 15 bases between the two germline ends. Germline V gene data show CDR1 as MGHRA and CDR2 as YSYEKL. CDR3 length: 16 residues.

The rearrangement joins TRBV4-1 to TRBJ1-6, with D uncertain. Sequencing was performed on blood. The TCR was taken from a woman aged 60-70 years in good health. CDR3 nucleotides: TGCGCCAGCAGCCAAGAGACTTCGCGGGTTGGTTCACCCCTCCACTTT. Amino acids: CASSQETSRVGSPLHF.